These T cell receptor beta chains were read from a single sample in a study of post-analysis software for immune sequencing data. Via MiXCR, TCRdb re-called the PCR reads, giving one row per CDR3 protein. The repertoire consists of about 820,000 distinct CDR3 sequences, with about 50% occurring once and the leading ten covering 4% to 5.5%. Sequencing was done on a sample of blood. The receptors stem from a girl under 18 with multiple sclerosis. Each CDR3 is given with its conserved first and last residue. The D gene is left open where the match is weak. A row's size may be missing; if present it is once, few, many or a size class.

TRBJ2-3,NA,few,TRBV20-1,CSAIPLGGVTDTQYF,TGCAGTGCTATTCCCCTCGGGGGAGTCACAGATACGCAGTATTTT
TRBJ1-2,NA,NA,TRBV12-3/TRBV12-4,CASSRQINYGYTF,TGTGCCAGCAGTCGACAGATTAACTATGGCTACACCTTC
TRBJ2-7,NA,NA,TRBV29-1,CSALVRDGRYEQYF,TGCAGCGCCCTAGTGCGGGACGGCCGCTACGAGCAGTACTTC
TRBJ1-1,NA,few,TRBV11-2,CASSSRGGTEAFF,TGTGCCAGCAGCTCCCGGGGAGGAACTGAAGCTTTCTTT
TRBJ2-1,NA,NA,TRBV11-2,CASSLRRRTIDNGQFF,TGTGCCAGCAGCTTAAGGAGGAGGACTATCGACAATGGGCAGTTCTTC
TRBJ2-5,NA,NA,TRBV21-1,CASSKANSSQETQYF,TGTGCCAGCAGCAAAGCTAACAGCTCCCAAGAGACCCAGTACTTC
TRBJ2-5,NA,NA,TRBV12-3/TRBV12-4,CASSRDEKETQYF,TGTGCCAGCAGCAGGGATGAGAAGGAGACCCAGTACTTC
TRBJ1-1,NA,NA,TRBV12-3/TRBV12-4,CASSFPRSTGNTEAFF,TGTGCCAGCAGTTTCCCGCGATCCACGGGGAACACTGAAGCTTTCTTT
TRBJ1-5,NA,few,TRBV29-1,CSVGQENQPQHF,TGCAGCGTTGGACAGGAGAATCAGCCCCAGCATTTT
TRBJ2-1,NA,NA,TRBV6-4,CASSDSPGEMDEQFF,TGTGCCAGCAGTGACAGCCCGGGAGAGATGGATGAGCAGTTCTTC
TRBJ1-1,NA,NA,TRBV20-1,CSARDAREAFF,TGCAGTGCTAGAGATGCCCGTGAAGCTTTCTTT
TRBJ2-1,NA,NA,TRBV7-9,CASSFTGLYEQFF,TGTGCCAGCAGCTTCACAGGGCTTTATGAGCAGTTCTTC
TRBJ2-5,TRBD2,NA,TRBV20-1,CSARDTSDNEQYF,TGCAGTGCTAGGGATACTAGCGACAATGAGCAGTACTTC
TRBJ2-3,NA,few,TRBV5-1,CASSLTGLGDTQYF,TGCGCCAGCAGCTTAACAGGGCTAGGAGATACGCAGTATTTT
TRBJ2-7,NA,NA,TRBV7-2,CASSPEWAGLYEQYF,TGTGCCAGCAGCCCCGAATGGGCGGGACTCTACGAGCAGTACTTC
TRBJ2-7,NA,NA,TRBV29-1,CSVEASGYEQYF,TGCAGCGTTGAAGCGTCTGGCTACGAGCAGTACTTC